This T cell receptor beta chain was sequenced for a study of neoadjuvant nivolumab and ipilimumab in lung cancer. Remarks on this clone: Its cognate antigen is unknown.

The CDR3 is 14 residues long. The germline V and J ends were trimmed by 1 base and 2 bases, with 8 bases remaining between them. Germline V gene lookup returns CDR1 SGDLS and CDR2 YYNGEE. Generated by immunoSEQ multiplex PCR, the TCRdb table keeps only in-frame clones and is missing some. The data show 20,000 to 25,000 clones, under 90% seen once. Study conclusions and caveats: Pretherapy blood TCR richness correlated positively with resected tumor richness.

The sequence came from an adult with non-small cell lung cancer. The source was peripheral blood, collected before neoadjuvant nivolumab, alone or with ipilimumab. V usage is TRBV9 and J usage is TRBJ2-3; no clear D. CDR3 sequence: CASSVTLSTDTQYF. The DNA of the CDR3 is TGTGCCAGCAGCGTAACTCTATCCACAGATACGCAGTATTTT.